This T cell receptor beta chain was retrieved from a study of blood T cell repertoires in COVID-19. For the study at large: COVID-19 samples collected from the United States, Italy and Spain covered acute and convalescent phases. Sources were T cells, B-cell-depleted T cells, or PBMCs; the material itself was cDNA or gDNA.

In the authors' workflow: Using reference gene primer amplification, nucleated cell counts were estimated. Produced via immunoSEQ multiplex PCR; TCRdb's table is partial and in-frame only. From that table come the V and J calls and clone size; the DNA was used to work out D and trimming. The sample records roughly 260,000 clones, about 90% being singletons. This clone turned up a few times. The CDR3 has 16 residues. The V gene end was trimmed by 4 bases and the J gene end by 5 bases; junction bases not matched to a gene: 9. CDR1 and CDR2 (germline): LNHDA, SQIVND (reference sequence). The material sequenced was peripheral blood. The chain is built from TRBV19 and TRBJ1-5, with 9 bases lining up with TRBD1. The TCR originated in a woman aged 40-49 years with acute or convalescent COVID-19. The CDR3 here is CASSTNPGQGHQPQHF. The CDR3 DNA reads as TGTGCCAGTAGTACGAATCCGGGACAGGGTCATCAGCCCCAGCATTTT.